The T cell receptor (beta chain) under discussion was sequenced for a study of radiation and T cells in renal cell carcinoma. Time point described: blood 2 weeks post-SBRT. Documented treatment: 15 Gy SBRT to primary tumor, nephrectomy 4 weeks later. This CDR3 comprises 12 residues. The germline CDR1 and CDR2 sequences are SGHDN and FVKESK. Trimming cost V 1 base and J 6 bases, with 5 bases left between them. Sequenced by immunoSEQ multiplex PCR; TCRdb stores in-frame clones only, minus some. Among 160,000 or so clones, over 80% were seen once, and the ten largest hold 10% to 15%. The V gene is TRBV14, the J gene TRBJ2-3; D gene ambiguous. This specimen consisted of blood, obtained from a patient whose treatment included radiotherapy and nephrectomy. The sequence came from a woman between 45 and 60 years old with renal cell carcinoma. CDR3 nucleotides: TGTGCCAGCAGCCAAGTTCCGGATACGCAGTATTTT. It codes for CASSQVPDTQYF.